Given below is one T cell receptor (beta chain) in context. This sample was taken from a study of blood T cell repertoires in COVID-19. Whole-study context: Acute-phase and convalescent COVID-19 samples originated in the United States, Italy and Spain. T cells, B-cell-depleted T cells, or PBMCs supplied cDNA or gDNA.

The CDR3 is made up of 14 amino acids. Germline trimming cut 3 bases from V and 6 bases from J; bases unmatched to any gene: 4. Germline loops: CDR1 MDHEN, CDR2 SYDVKM. TCRdb keeps only in-frame clones here, not all; method: immunoSEQ multiplex PCR. The sample consists of some 180,000 clones, under 80% of them appearing once. The clonotype comes from a man aged 45 to 65 who had recovered from COVID-19. Input material: peripheral blood. This sequence joins TRBV28 and TRBJ2-7, with 11 nucleotides matching TRBD1. The CDR3 loop is CASSLGDRGGEQYF. The CDR3 DNA follows: TGTGCCAGCAGTTTGGGGGACAGGGGGGGCGAGCAGTACTTC.